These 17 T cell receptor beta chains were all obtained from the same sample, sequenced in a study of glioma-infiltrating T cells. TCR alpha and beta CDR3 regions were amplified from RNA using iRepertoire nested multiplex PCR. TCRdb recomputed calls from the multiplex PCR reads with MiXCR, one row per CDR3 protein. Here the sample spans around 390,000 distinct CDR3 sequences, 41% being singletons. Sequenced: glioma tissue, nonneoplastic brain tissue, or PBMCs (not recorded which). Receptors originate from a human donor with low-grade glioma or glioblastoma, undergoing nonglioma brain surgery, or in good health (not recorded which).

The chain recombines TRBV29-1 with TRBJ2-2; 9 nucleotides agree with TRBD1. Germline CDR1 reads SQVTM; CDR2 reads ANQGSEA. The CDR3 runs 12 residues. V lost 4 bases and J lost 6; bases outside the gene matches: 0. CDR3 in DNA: TGCAGCGTTGGACAGGGGGCCGGGGAGCTGTTTTTT. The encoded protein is CSVGQGAGELFF.

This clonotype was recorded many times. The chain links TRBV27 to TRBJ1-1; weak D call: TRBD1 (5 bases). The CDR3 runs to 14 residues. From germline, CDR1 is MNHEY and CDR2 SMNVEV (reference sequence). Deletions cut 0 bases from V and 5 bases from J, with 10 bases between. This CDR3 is CASSLSGTGTEAFF. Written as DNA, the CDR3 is TGTGCCAGCAGTTTATCTGGGACTGGGACTGAAGCTTTCTTT.

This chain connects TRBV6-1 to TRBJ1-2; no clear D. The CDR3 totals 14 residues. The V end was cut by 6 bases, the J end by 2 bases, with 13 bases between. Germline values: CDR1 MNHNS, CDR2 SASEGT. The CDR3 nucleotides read TGTGCCAGCAGAAAGGATAAACAGAACTATGGCTACACCTTC. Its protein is CASRKDKQNYGYTF.

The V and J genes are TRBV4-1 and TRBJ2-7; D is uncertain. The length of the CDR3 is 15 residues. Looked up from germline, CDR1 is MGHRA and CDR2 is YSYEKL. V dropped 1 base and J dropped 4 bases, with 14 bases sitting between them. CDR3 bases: TGCGCCAGCAGCCAAGCTCCGGGTAAGCCGTACGAGCAGTACTTC. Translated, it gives CASSQAPGKPYEQYF.

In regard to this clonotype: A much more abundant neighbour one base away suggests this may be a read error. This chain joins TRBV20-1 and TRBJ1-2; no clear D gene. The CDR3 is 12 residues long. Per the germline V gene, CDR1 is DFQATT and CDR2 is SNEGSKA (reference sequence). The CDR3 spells CSVSGINYGSTF. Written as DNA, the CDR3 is TGCAGTGTCAGCGGGATTAACTATGGCTCCACCTTC.

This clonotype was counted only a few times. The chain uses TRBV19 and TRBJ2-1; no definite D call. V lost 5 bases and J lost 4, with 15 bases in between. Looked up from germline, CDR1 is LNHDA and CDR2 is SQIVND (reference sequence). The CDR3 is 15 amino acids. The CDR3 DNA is TGTGCCAGTAGTCCTTGGGCAGCTACATACAATGAGCAGTTCTTC. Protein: CASSPWAATYNEQFF.

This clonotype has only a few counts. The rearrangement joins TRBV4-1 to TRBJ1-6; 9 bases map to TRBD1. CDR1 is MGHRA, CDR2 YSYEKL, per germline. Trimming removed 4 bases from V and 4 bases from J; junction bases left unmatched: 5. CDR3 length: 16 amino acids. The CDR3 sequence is CASSLTGGAYNSPLHF. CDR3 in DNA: TGCGCCAGCAGCCTCACAGGGGGCGCGTATAATTCACCCCTCCACTTT.

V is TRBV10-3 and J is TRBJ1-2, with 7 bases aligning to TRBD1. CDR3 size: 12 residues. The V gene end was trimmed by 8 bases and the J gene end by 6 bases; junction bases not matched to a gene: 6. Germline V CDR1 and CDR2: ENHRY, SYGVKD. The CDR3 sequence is CAILGGDHGYTF. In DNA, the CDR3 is TGTGCCATCTTAGGGGGCGACCATGGCTACACCTTC.

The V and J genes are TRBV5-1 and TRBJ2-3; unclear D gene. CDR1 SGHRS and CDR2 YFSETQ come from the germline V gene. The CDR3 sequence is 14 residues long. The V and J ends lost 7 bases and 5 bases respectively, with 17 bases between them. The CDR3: CASAARGIGDTQYF. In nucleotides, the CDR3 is TGCGCCAGCGCTGCTCGAGGAATCGGAGATACGCAGTATTTT.

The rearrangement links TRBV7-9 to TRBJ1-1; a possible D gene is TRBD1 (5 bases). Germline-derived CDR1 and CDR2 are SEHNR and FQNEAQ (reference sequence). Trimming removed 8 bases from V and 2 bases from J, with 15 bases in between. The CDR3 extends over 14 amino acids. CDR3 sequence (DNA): TGTGCCAGCGGAGGCTGGCAGGGCAACACTGAAGCTTTCTTT. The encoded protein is CASGGWQGNTEAFF.

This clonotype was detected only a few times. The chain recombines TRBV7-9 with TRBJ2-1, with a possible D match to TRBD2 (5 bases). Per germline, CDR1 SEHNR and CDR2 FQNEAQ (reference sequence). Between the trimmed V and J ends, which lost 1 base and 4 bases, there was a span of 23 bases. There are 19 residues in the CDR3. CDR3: CASSLGPGSGKAAYNEQFF. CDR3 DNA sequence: TGTGCCAGCAGCTTAGGACCTGGCTCCGGGAAGGCTGCTTACAATGAGCAGTTCTTC.

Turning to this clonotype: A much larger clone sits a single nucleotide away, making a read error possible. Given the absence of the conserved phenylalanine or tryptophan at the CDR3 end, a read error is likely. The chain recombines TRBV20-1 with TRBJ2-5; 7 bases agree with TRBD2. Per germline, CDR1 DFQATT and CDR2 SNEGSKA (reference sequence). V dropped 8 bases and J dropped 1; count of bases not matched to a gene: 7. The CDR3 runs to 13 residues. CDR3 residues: CSHGGTSQETQYL. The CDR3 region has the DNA TGCAGTCACGGGGGGACTTCCCAAGAGACCCAGTACCTC.

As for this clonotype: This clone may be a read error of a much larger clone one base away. In DNA form, the CDR3 reads TGTGCCAGCAGCCCCACCGGGACAGGGGTTGGAAACACCGTATATTTT. This gives the protein CASSPTGTGVGNTVYF. The chain carries TRBV6-1 and TRBJ1-3, with 10 bases that match TRBD1. This CDR3 region has 16 residues. The germline V gene encodes CDR1 MNHNS and CDR2 SASEGT.

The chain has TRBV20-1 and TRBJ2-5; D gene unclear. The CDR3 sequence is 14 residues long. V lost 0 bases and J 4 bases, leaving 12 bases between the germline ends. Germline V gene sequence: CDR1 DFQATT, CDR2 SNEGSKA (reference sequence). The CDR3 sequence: CSARDGVRGETQYF. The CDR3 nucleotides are TGCAGTGCTAGAGATGGGGTGCGCGGAGAGACCCAGTACTTC.

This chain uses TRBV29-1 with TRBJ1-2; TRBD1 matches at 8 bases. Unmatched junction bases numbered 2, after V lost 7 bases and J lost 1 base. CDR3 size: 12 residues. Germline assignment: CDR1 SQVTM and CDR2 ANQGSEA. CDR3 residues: CSADRGNYGYTF. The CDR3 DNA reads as TGCAGCGCAGACAGGGGTAACTATGGCTACACCTTC.

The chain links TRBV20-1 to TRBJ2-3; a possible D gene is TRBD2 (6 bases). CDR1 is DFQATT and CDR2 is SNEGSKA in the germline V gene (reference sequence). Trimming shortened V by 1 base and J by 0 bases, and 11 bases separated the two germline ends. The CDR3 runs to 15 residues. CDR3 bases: TGCAGTGCTAGAGGGGCGGGGACGAGCACAGATACGCAGTATTTT. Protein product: CSARGAGTSTDTQYF.

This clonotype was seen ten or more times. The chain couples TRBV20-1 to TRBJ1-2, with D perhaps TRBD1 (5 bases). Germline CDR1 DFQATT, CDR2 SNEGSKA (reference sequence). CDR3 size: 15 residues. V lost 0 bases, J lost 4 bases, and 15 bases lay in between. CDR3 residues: CSARDRRWDGYGYTF. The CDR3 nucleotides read TGCAGTGCTAGAGATCGTAGGTGGGACGGCTATGGCTACACCTTC.